What follows describes a single TCR beta chain. Donors, without exception, were Caucasian adults residing in Nashville, Tennessee. The CDR3 runs 15 residues. These data come from a study of shared clonotypes between healthy human individuals. Here immunoSEQ multiplex PCR was the method, and the copy in TCRdb shows in-frame clones only, minus some. This table holds 900,000 to 1,200,000 clones, around three quarters found once. The receptor was derived from a man between 18 and 29 years old in good health. Some clones in this sample may be carry-over from other donors' samples. The specimen was memory CD4+ T cells from PBMCs. Subset of the sample: CD45RA-negative fraction. This chain joins TRBV21-1 and TRBJ1-5; the table's D call, TRBD1, was not checked against the DNA. TRBV21-1 is an annotated pseudogene. The CDR3 DNA reads as TGTGCCAGCAGCATGGGACAGGGGGCGCGGAGGCCCCAGCATTTT. It translates to CASSMGQGARRPQHF.